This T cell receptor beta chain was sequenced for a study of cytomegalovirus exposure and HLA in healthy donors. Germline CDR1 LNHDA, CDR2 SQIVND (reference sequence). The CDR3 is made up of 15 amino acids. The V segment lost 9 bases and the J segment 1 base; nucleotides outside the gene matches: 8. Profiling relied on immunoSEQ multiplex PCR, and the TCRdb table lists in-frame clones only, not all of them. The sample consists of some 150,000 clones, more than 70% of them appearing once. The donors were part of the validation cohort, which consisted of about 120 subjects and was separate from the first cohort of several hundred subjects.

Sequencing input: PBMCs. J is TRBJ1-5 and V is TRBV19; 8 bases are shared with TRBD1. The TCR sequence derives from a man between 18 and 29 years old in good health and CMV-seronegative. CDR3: CASTTGQGSNQPQHF. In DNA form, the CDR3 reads TGTGCCAGCACCACCGGACAGGGAAGCAATCAGCCCCAGCATTTT.